This T cell receptor (beta chain) stems from a study of T cells in Graves' hyperthyroidism and ophthalmopathy. CDR3 length: 15 residues. Germline V lookup: CDR1 SNHLY, CDR2 FYNNEI. V shed 6 bases and J 0 bases; nucleotides not matched to a gene: 5. Amplified regions were TCR beta CDR3 sequences from RNA transcripts. Carried out on the TCR CDR3, a first-round RT-PCR used the HTBI primer set. TCRdb re-analysed the multiplex PCR reads in MiXCR, keeping a single row per CDR3 protein. The sample lists roughly 500,000 distinct CDR3 sequences; 40% to 50% were seen once. This clonotype was seen many times. Sequencing used peripheral blood or thyroid tissue (not recorded which). This clonotype was obtained from an adult woman with Graves' disease, either hyperthyroidism or ophthalmopathy (not recorded which). The chain has TRBV2 and TRBJ1-5, with 7 bases identical to TRBD1. For the CDR3, the DNA is TGTGCCAGCAGATACAGGGGCGATAGCAATCAGCCCCAGCATTTT. Its translation is CASRYRGDSNQPQHF.